The entry that follows covers one TCR beta chain sequence. Its target is not known. The entry originates in a study of T-cell reconstitution after alpha-beta-depleted transplantation in children. The study's findings and limits: Roughly two months post-transplant, alpha-beta T cells reportedly originated from several hundred graft clones that had expanded. Certain patients had high TCRbeta diversity at day 60, and it came from recipient T cells and thymic progenitors that survived.

V lost 1 base to trimming and J lost 6 bases, with 15 bases between them. Germline V gene data show CDR1 as SGHTA and CDR2 as FQGTGA. There are 15 residues in the CDR3. TCRbeta library preparation incorporated unique molecular identifiers. MiXCR was run by TCRdb on the PCR reads, yielding one entry per CDR3 protein. The sample records about 830,000 distinct CDR3 sequences, around 15% being singletons. This TCR was recovered from a male patient younger than 18 who had a stem cell transplant for acute lymphoblastic leukemia, so the T cells may come from the graft donor. The chain has TRBV7-3 and TRBJ1-1; D possibly corresponds to TRBD1 (5 bases). The sequencing here drew on PBMCs, mostly from graft donor cells, taken 360 days after TCRalphabeta/CD19-depleted stem cell transplant. CDR3 amino acids: CASSLMEEGRPEAFF. The CDR3 DNA is TGTGCCAGCAGCTTAATGGAGGAGGGGAGGCCTGAAGCTTTCTTT.